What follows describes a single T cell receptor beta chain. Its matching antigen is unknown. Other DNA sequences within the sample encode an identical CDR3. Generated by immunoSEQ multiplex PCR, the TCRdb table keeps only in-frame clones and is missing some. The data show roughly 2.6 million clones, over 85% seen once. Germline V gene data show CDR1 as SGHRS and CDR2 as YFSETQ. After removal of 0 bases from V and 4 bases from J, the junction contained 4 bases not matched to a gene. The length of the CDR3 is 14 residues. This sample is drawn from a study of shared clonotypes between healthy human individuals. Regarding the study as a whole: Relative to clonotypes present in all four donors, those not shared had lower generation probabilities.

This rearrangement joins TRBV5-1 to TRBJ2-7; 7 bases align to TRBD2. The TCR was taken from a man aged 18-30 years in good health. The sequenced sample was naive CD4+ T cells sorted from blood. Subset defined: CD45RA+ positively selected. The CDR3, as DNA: TGCGCCAGCAGCTTGGGACTAGCAGATTACGAGCAGTACTTC. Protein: CASSLGLADYEQYF.